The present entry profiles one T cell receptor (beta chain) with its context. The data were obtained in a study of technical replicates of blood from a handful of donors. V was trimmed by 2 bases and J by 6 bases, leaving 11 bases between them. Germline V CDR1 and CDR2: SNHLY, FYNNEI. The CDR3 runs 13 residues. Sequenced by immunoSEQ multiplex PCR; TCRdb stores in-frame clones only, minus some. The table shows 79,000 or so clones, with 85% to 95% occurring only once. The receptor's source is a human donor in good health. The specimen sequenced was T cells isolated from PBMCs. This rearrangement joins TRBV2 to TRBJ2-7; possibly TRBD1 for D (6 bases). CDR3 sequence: CASSERGSGEQYF. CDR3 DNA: TGTGCCAGCAGTGAAAGGGGGAGTGGCGAGCAGTACTTC. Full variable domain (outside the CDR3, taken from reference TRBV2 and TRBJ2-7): EPEVTQTPSHQVTQMGQEVILRCVPISNHLYFYWYRQILGQKVEFLVSFYNNEISEKSEIFDDQFSVERPDGSNFTLKIRSTKLEDSAMYFCASSERGSGEQYFGPGTRLTVT.